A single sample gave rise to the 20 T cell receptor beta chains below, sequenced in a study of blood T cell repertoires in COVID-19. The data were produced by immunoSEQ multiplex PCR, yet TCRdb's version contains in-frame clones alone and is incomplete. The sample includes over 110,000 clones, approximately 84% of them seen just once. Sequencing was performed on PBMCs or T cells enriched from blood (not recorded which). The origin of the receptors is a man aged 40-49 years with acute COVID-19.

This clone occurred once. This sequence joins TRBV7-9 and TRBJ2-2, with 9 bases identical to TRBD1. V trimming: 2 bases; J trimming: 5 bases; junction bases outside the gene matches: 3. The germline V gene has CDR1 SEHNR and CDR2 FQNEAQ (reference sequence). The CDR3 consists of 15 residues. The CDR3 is CASSLTGGFTGELFF. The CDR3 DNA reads TGTGCCAGCAGCTTAACAGGGGGCTTTACCGGGGAGCTGTTTTTT.

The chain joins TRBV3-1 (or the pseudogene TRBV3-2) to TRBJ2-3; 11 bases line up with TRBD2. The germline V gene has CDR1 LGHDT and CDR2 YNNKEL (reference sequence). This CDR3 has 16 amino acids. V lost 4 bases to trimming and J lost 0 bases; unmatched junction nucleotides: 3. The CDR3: CASSRTSGLSTDTQYF. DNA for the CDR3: TGTGCCAGCAGCCGGACTAGCGGGTTAAGCACAGATACGCAGTATTTT.

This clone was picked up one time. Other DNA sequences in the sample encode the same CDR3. CDR3 nucleotide sequence: TGTGCCAGCAGCTTAGAACAACTAATGAACACTGAAGCTTTCTTT. Its protein is CASSLEQLMNTEAFF. The chain has TRBV7-2 and TRBJ1-1; no reliable D call. V lost 1 base, J lost 0 bases, and 9 bases lay in between. CDR3 size: 15 residues. Germline V gene data show CDR1 as SGHTA and CDR2 as FQGNSA.

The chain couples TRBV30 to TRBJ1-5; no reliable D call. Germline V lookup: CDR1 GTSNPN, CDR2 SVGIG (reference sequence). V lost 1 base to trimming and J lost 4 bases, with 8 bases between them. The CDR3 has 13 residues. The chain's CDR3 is CAWSGDSNQPQHF. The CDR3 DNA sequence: TGTGCCTGGAGTGGCGATTCTAATCAGCCCCAGCATTTT.

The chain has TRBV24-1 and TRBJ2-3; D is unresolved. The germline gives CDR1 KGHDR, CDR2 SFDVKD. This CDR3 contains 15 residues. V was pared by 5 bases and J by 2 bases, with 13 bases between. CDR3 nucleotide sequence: TGTGCCACCAGTGCACGGTCACCCTCCACAGATACGCAGTATTTT. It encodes CATSARSPSTDTQYF.

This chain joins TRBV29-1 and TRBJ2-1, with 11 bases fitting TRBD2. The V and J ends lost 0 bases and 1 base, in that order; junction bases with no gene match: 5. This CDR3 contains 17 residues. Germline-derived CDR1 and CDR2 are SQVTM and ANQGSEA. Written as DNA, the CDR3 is TGCAGCGTTGAAGATAGCGGGAGGGATCTATCCTACAATGAGCAGTTCTTC. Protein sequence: CSVEDSGRDLSYNEQFF.

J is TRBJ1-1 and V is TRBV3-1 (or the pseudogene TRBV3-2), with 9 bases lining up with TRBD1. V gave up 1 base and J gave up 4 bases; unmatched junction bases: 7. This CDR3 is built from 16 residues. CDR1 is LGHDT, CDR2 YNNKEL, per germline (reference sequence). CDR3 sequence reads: CASSQARDRVVTEAFF. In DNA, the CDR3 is TGTGCCAGCAGCCAAGCACGGGACAGGGTGGTCACTGAAGCTTTCTTT.

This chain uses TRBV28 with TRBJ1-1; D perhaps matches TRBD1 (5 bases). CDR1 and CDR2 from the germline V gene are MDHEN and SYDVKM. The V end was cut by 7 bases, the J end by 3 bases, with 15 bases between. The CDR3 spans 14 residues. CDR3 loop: CASKGPIGDTEAFF. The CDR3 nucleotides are TGTGCCAGCAAGGGCCCCATAGGGGACACTGAAGCTTTCTTT.

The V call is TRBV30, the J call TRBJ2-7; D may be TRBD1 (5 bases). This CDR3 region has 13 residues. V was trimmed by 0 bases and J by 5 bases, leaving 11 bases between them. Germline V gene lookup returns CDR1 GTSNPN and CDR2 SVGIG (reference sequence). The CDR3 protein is CAWSVDRKNEQYF. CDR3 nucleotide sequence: TGTGCCTGGAGTGTAGACAGAAAAAACGAGCAGTACTTC.

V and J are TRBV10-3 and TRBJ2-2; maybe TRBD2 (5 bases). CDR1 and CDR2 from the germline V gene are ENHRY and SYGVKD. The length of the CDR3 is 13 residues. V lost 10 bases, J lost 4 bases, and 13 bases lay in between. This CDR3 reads CATGEFSTGELFF. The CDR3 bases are TGTGCCACTGGGGAGTTTAGCACCGGGGAGCTGTTTTTT.

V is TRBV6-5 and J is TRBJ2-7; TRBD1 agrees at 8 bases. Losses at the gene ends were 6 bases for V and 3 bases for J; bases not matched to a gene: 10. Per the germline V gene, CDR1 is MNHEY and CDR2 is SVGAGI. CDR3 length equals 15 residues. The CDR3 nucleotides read TGTGCCAGCAGGGGACAGGTTCCCCGGGTCTACGAGCAGTACTTC. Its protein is CASRGQVPRVYEQYF.

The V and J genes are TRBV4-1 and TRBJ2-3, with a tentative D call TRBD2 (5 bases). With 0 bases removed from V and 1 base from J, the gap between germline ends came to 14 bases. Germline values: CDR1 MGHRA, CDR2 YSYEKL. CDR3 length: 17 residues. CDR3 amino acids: CASSQDSTAEGTDTQYF. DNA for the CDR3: TGCGCCAGCAGCCAAGATAGTACGGCGGAGGGCACAGATACGCAGTATTTT.

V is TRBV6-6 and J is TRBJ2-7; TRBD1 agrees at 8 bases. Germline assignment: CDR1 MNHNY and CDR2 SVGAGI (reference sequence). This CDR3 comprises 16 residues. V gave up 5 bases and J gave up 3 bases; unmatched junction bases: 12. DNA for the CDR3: TGTGCCAGCAGTCTAACAGGACAGGGCGGTGGCTACGAGCAGTACTTC. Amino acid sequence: CASSLTGQGGGYEQYF.

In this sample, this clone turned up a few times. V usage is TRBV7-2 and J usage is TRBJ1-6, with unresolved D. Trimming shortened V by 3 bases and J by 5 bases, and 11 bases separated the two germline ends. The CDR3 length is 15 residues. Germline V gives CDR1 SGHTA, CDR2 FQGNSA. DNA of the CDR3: TGTGCCAGCAGCTTCCTCCGGTCTAATAATTCACCCCTCCACTTT. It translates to CASSFLRSNNSPLHF.

The CDR3 nucleotides read TGTGCCAGCTCACCAAGCCTGCCAGGCACCTCTGGAAACACCATATATTTT. This encodes CASSPSLPGTSGNTIYF. The rearrangement uses TRBV18 and TRBJ1-3, with D unresolved. In germline, CDR1 is KGHSH, CDR2 LQKENI. V lost 2 bases to trimming and J lost 0 bases, with 14 bases between them. The CDR3 sequence is 17 residues long.

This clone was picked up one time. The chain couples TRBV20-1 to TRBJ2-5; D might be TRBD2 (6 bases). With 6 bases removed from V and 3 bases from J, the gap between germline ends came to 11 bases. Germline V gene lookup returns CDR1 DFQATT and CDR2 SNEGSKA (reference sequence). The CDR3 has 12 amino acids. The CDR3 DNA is TGCAGTGCCAGTGTAGCGGAAGAGACCCAGTACTTC. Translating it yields CSASVAEETQYF.

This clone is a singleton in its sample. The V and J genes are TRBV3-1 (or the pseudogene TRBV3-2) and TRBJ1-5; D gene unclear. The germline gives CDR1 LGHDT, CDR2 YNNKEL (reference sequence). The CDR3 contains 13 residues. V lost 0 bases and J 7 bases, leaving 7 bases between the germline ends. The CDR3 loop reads CASSQDNNQPQHF. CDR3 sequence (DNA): TGTGCCAGCAGCCAAGATAACAACCAGCCCCAGCATTTT.

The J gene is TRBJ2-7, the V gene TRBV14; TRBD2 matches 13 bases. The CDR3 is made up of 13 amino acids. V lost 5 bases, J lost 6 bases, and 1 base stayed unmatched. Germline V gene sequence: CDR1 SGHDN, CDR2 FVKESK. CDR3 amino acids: CASSWTSGGEQYF. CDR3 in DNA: TGTGCCAGCAGCTGGACTAGCGGGGGCGAGCAGTACTTC.

CDR3 nucleotides: TGCGCCAGCAGCCGGGACTACTCCTACAATGAGCAGTTCTTC. This sequence encodes CASSRDYSYNEQFF. The genes are TRBV5-1 and TRBJ2-1; 7 nucleotides line up with TRBD2. Germline V gives CDR1 SGHRS, CDR2 YFSETQ. CDR3 length: 14 residues. V gave up 4 bases and J gave up 0 bases; unmatched junction bases: 1.

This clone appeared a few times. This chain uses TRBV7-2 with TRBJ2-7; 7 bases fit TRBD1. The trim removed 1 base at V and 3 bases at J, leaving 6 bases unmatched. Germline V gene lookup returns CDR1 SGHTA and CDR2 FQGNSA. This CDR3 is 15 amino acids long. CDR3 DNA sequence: TGTGCCAGCAGCTTAGAAGGGACAGCTAACTACGAGCAGTACTTC. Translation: CASSLEGTANYEQYF.